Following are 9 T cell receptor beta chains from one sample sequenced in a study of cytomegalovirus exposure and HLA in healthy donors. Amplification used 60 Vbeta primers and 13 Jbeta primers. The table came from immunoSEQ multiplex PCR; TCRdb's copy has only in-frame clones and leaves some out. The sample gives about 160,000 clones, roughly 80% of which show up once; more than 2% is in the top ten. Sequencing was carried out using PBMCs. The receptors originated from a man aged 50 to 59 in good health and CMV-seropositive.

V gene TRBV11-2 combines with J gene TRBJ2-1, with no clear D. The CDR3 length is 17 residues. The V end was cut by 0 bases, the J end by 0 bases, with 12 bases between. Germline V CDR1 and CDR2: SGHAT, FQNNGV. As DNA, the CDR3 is TGTGCCAGCAGCTTAGAGGGCCTTGCGAGCTCCTACAATGAGCAGTTCTTC. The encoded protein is CASSLEGLASSYNEQFF.

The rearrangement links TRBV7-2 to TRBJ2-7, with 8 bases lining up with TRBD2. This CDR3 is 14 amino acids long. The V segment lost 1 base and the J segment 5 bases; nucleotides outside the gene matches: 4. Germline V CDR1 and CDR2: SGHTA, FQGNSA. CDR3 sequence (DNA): TGTGCCAGCAGCTTAGGGCGGGGGGTCCACGAGCAGTACTTC. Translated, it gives CASSLGRGVHEQYF. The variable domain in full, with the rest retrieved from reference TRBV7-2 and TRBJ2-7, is GAGVSQSPSNKVTEKGKDVELRCDPISGHTALYWYRQSLGQGLEFLIYFQGNSAPDKSGLPSDRFSAERTGGSVSTLTIQRTQQEDSAVYLCASSLGRGVHEQYFGPGTRLTVT.

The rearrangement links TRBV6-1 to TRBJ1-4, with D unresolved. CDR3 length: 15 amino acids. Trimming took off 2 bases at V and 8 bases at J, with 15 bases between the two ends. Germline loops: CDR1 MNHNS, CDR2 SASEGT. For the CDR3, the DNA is TGTGCCAGCAGTGAATCGGGGAGGTCCGGGGAAAAACTGTTTTTT. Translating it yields CASSESGRSGEKLFF.

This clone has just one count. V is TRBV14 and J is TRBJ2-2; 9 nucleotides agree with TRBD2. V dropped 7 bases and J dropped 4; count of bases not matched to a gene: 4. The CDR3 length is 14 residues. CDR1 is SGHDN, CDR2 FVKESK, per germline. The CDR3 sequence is CASTRGGGTGELFF. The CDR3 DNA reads TGTGCCAGCACGCGGGGGGGCGGCACCGGGGAGCTGTTTTTT.

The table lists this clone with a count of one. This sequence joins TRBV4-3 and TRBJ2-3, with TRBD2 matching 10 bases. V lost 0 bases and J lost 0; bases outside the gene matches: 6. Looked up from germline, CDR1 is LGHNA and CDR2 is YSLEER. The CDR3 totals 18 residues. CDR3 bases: TGCGCCAGCAGCCAAGAGCCTAGCGGGGGCCCTAGCACAGATACGCAGTATTTT. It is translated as CASSQEPSGGPSTDTQYF.

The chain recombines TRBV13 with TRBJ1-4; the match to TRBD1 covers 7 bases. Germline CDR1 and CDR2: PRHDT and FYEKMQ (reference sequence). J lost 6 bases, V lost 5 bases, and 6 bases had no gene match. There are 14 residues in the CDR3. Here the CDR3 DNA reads TGTGCCAGCAGCCCTACAGGGGTGGATGAAAAACTGTTTTTT. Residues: CASSPTGVDEKLFF.

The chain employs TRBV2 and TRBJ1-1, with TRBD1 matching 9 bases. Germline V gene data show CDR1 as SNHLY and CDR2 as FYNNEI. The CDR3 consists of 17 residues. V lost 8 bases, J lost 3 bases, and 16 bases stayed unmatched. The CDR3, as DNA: TGTGCCAGCCGCAGACACGGGACAGGGATTATCCACACTGAAGCTTTCTTT. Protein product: CASRRHGTGIIHTEAFF.

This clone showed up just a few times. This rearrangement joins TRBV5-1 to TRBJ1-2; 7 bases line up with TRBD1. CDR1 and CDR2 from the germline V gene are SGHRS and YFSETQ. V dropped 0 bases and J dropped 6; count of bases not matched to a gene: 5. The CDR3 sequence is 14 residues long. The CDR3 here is CASSLGGGADGYTF. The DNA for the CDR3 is TGCGCCAGCAGCTTGGGAGGGGGCGCCGATGGCTACACCTTC.

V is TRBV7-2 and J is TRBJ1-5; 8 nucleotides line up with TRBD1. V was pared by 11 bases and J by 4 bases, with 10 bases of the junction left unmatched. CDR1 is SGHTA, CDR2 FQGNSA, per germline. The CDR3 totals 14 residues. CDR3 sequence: CAPNGTGDNQPQHF. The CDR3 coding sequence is TGTGCCCCAAACGGGACAGGCGATAATCAGCCCCAGCATTTT.